The 28 T cell receptor beta chains reported below all come from one sample, sequenced in a study of T cells in Graves' hyperthyroidism and ophthalmopathy. Amplification of TCR beta CDR3 regions used RNA as the template. Carried out on the TCR CDR3, a first-round RT-PCR used the HTBI primer set. TCRdb independently ran MiXCR on the multiplex PCR reads; one entry per CDR3 protein. Of 90,000 to 120,000 distinct CDR3 sequences listed, roughly 15% are singletons. The sample comprised blood. All receptors come from a woman in her forties or fifties with Graves' hyperthyroidism.

This clonotype has at least ten counts. This sequence joins TRBV5-1 and TRBJ1-2; the match to TRBD1 covers 7 bases. From germline, CDR1 is SGHRS and CDR2 YFSETQ. The ends lost 3 bases at V and 7 bases at J; junction bases unmatched: 6. This CDR3 comprises 13 residues. The DNA of the CDR3 is TGCGCCAGCAGCTCGACAGGGTCCGGTGGCTACACCTTC. It translates to CASSSTGSGGYTF.

In its sample, this clonotype was seen many times. The junction shows a germline mismatch at one end, possibly a read error. The rearrangement uses TRBV6-2 or TRBV6-3 and TRBJ1-5, with 9 nucleotides matching TRBD1. CDR3 size: 16 residues. Germline loops: CDR1 MNHEY, CDR2 SVGEGT. For the CDR3, the DNA is TGTGCCAGCAGTCACTCAGTGGACAGGGGAGGACAGCCCCAGCATTTT. Its translation: CASSHSVDRGGQPQHF.

The table lists this clonotype with many counts. The rearrangement uses TRBV20-1 and TRBJ2-5; 13 nucleotides line up with TRBD2. This CDR3 is built from 18 residues. Germline V gene data show CDR1 as DFQATT and CDR2 as SNEGSKA (reference sequence). Trimming took 2 bases from V and 3 from J; bases not matched to a gene: 12. The CDR3 sequence is CSARPSGLAGVKEETQYF. In nucleotides, the CDR3 is TGCAGTGCTAGACCGTCCGGACTAGCGGGAGTGAAGGAAGAGACCCAGTACTTC.

This clonotype has a count of ten or more. CDR3 sequence reads: CASSLLVSTDTQYF. For the CDR3, the DNA is TGTGCCAGCAGCTTGCTAGTCTCCACAGATACGCAGTATTTT. The rearrangement links TRBV7-2 to TRBJ2-3, with unresolved D. Germline lookup yields CDR1 SGHTA and CDR2 FQGNSA. The length of the CDR3 is 14 residues. Trimming removed 3 bases from V and 2 bases from J, with 9 bases in between.

This clonotype was picked up many times. The V call is TRBV7-3, the J call TRBJ2-1; 12 nucleotides agree with TRBD2. J gave up 10 bases and V 1 base, and 14 bases lay outside the gene matches. Germline V lookup: CDR1 SGHTA, CDR2 FQGTGA. The CDR3 is 18 residues long. CDR3 sequence reads: CASSLIASGRAGSSEQFF. In DNA, the CDR3 is TGTGCCAGCAGCTTAATTGCTAGCGGGAGGGCTGGATCCAGCGAGCAGTTCTTC. Full variable domain (rest looked up from reference TRBV7-3 and TRBJ2-1): GAGVSQTPSNKVTEKGKYVELRCDPISGHTALYWYRQSLGQGPEFLIYFQGTGAADDSGLPNDRFFAVRPEGSVSTLKIQRTERGDSAVYLCASSLIASGRAGSSEQFFGPGTRLTVL.

This clonotype was seen at least ten times. The CDR3 sequence: CSARESLNTEAFF. In DNA, the CDR3 is TGCAGTGCTAGAGAGTCGCTGAACACTGAAGCTTTCTTT. V gene TRBV20-1 combines with J gene TRBJ1-1, with unresolved D. With 0 bases removed from V and 0 bases from J, the gap between germline ends came to 5 bases. Germline V CDR1 and CDR2: DFQATT, SNEGSKA (reference sequence). The CDR3 contains 13 residues.

This clonotype was counted once. V gene TRBV28 combines with J gene TRBJ1-5; D gene unclear. Trimming removed 6 bases from V and 4 bases from J, with 7 bases in between. This CDR3 comprises 12 residues. In germline, CDR1 is MDHEN, CDR2 SYDVKM. CDR3 bases: TGTGCCAGCAGCCTGCAAAATCAGCCCCAGCATTTT. This encodes CASSLQNQPQHF. Full variable domain (remainder filled in from reference TRBV28 and TRBJ1-5): DVKVTQSSRYLVKRTGEKVFLECVQDMDHENMFWYRQDPGLGLRLIYFSYDVKMKEKGDIPEGYSVSREKKERFSLILESASTNQTSMYLCASSLQNQPQHFGDGTRLSIL.

This rearrangement joins TRBV12-5 to TRBJ2-5, with D possibly being TRBD2 (5 bases). Germline lookup yields CDR1 LGHNT and CDR2 FRNRAP. The CDR3 is 13 residues long. V was clipped by 5 bases and J by 2 bases, with 9 bases between them. The CDR3, as DNA: TGTGCTAGTGGTGCGGACTGGCAAGAGACCCAGTACTTC. Amino acid sequence: CASGADWQETQYF.

J is TRBJ2-5 and V is TRBV24-1, with TRBD1 matching over 10 bases. The V gene end was trimmed by 6 bases and the J gene end by 5 bases; junction bases not matched to a gene: 11. This CDR3 comprises 16 residues. Looked up from germline, CDR1 is KGHDR and CDR2 is SFDVKD. CDR3 protein: CATSPTGTGVGETQYF. The CDR3 DNA sequence: TGTGCCACCAGTCCAACCGGGACAGGGGTCGGGGAGACCCAGTACTTC.

At least ten counts were recorded for this clonotype. This sequence joins TRBV12-3 or TRBV12-4 and TRBJ2-3; no firm D call. The ends were cut back, 3 bases at V and 3 bases at J, with 7 bases in the middle. There are 13 residues in the CDR3. CDR3 residues: CASSFRGTDTQYF. CDR3 nucleotide sequence: TGTGCCAGCAGTTTTAGAGGTACAGATACGCAGTATTTT.

This clonotype was recorded at least ten times. This chain joins TRBV27 and TRBJ1-1; D remains ambiguous. The V end lost 0 bases, the J end lost 1 base, and 12 bases lay between the germline ends. The CDR3 is 16 amino acids. Germline values: CDR1 MNHEY, CDR2 SMNVEV (reference sequence). The CDR3 sequence: CASSLSFGGRNTEAFF. DNA for the CDR3: TGTGCCAGCAGTTTATCGTTCGGAGGGAGGAACACTGAAGCTTTCTTT.

The chain joins TRBV19 to TRBJ1-6; unclear D gene. The ends were cut back, 4 bases at V and 7 bases at J, with 11 bases in the middle. CDR3 length: 14 residues. Germline V CDR1 and CDR2: LNHDA, SQIVND (reference sequence). CDR3 nucleotide sequence: TGTGCCAGTAGTAAGGGTAGACCAAATTCACCCCTCCACTTT. This sequence encodes CASSKGRPNSPLHF.

On this clonotype itself: One base away lies a much larger clone, so this may be a sequencing read error. CDR3 nucleotides: TGTGCCAGCAGTTTACCGATGGGCTACGAGCAGTACTTC. Translated: CASSLPMGYEQYF. This sequence joins TRBV27 and TRBJ2-7; unclear D gene. Deletions cut 2 bases from V and 3 bases from J, with 8 bases between. Germline lookup yields CDR1 MNHEY and CDR2 SMNVEV (reference sequence). CDR3 size: 13 residues.

Ten or more counts support this clonotype. V usage is TRBV18 and J usage is TRBJ2-5, with D hard to call. The germline V gene has CDR1 KGHSH and CDR2 LQKENI. The V end was cut by 2 bases, the J end by 5 bases, with 9 bases between. This CDR3 is built from 13 residues. The CDR3 nucleotides are TGTGCCAGCTCACCAACATCGGAGGAGACCCAGTACTTC. Its protein is CASSPTSEETQYF.

The rearrangement links TRBV28 to TRBJ2-1; maybe TRBD2 (6 bases). The germline CDR1 and CDR2 sequences are MDHEN and SYDVKM. This CDR3 is built from 13 residues. V lost 6 bases, J lost 10 bases, and 16 bases lay in between. The CDR3 nucleotides read TGTGCCAGCAGCCTAATGGGGGGAGACGAGCAGTTCTTC. This encodes CASSLMGGDEQFF. Together with reference TRBV28 and TRBJ2-1, the CDR3 gives the full variable domain: DVKVTQSSRYLVKRTGEKVFLECVQDMDHENMFWYRQDPGLGLRLIYFSYDVKMKEKGDIPEGYSVSREKKERFSLILESASTNQTSMYLCASSLMGGDEQFFGPGTRLTVL.

Regarding this clonotype: The CDR3 does not close with the conserved phenylalanine or tryptophan, likely indicating a read error. V and J are TRBV7-2 and TRBJ2-3; D possibly corresponds to TRBD1 (6 bases). V shed 4 bases and J shed 1 base, with 12 bases lying between them. The CDR3 length is 15 residues. Germline-derived CDR1 and CDR2 are SGHTA and FQGNSA. CDR3 residues: CASSSGTFGTDTQYS. Here the CDR3 DNA reads TGTGCCAGCAGCTCCGGGACATTCGGCACAGATACGCAGTATTCT.

V is TRBV12-3 or TRBV12-4 and J is TRBJ1-5; 9 bases align to TRBD1. CDR3 length: 16 residues. V dropped 5 bases and J dropped 1; count of bases not matched to a gene: 6. Written as DNA, the CDR3 is TGTGCCAGCAGTCGACGGGACAGGGAAAGCAATCAGCCCCAGCATTTT. This encodes CASSRRDRESNQPQHF.

This clonotype was seen repeatedly, ten times or more. The V call is TRBV20-1, the J call TRBJ1-1; 11 positions match TRBD1. J lost 4 bases, V lost 4 bases, and 8 bases had no gene match. Germline CDR1 DFQATT, CDR2 SNEGSKA (reference sequence). There are 15 residues in the CDR3. CDR3 sequence (DNA): TGCAGTGCTATGGGGACAGGGGGTCAAGGCACTGAAGCTTTCTTT. It yields the protein CSAMGTGGQGTEAFF.

This clonotype was picked up a small number of times. The J gene is TRBJ2-2, the V gene TRBV4-2, with 9 bases identical to TRBD1. In germline, CDR1 is LGHNA, CDR2 YNFKEQ. The junction had 23 bases not matched to a gene; V was cut back by 6 bases and J by 0 bases. The CDR3 totals 22 residues. The CDR3 sequence: CASRLAGTGSIYGFSNTGELFF. The CDR3 region has the DNA TGTGCCAGCAGACTTGCCGGGACAGGGTCTATCTATGGGTTCTCGAACACCGGGGAGCTGTTTTTT.

In this sample, this clonotype turned up many times. The rearrangement uses TRBV12-3 or TRBV12-4 and TRBJ2-1, with 11 bases fitting TRBD2. V gave up 6 bases and J gave up 8 bases; unmatched junction bases: 12. CDR3 length equals 16 residues. The CDR3 loop reads CASSPTTSGNKYEQFF. The CDR3 DNA reads TGTGCCAGCAGCCCCACGACTAGCGGGAATAAGTATGAGCAGTTCTTC.

This clonotype was recorded many times. The rearrangement joins TRBV5-4 to TRBJ2-5; TRBD1 or TRBD2 may be the D gene (5 bases each). V gave up 1 base and J gave up 5 bases, with 9 bases separating them. The germline CDR1 and CDR2 sequences are SGHNT and YYREEE (reference sequence). The CDR3 is made up of 13 amino acids. The CDR3 reads CASSLWDGETQYF. The CDR3 coding sequence is TGTGCCAGCAGCTTGTGGGACGGCGAGACCCAGTACTTC.

This clonotype was seen ten or more times. The CDR3 is CASSLLGEGHQPQHF. In DNA, the CDR3 is TGTGCCAGCAGTTTATTGGGTGAAGGTCATCAGCCCCAGCATTTT. This rearrangement joins TRBV28 to TRBJ1-5, with D hard to call. The CDR3 runs to 15 residues. Germline CDR1 reads MDHEN; CDR2 reads SYDVKM. The ends were cut back, 1 base at V and 5 bases at J, with 12 bases in the middle.

This clonotype appeared many times. V is TRBV7-3 and J is TRBJ1-1; no firm D call. CDR3 length: 14 amino acids. The germline V gene encodes CDR1 SGHTA and CDR2 FQGTGA. V dropped 5 bases and J dropped 2 bases, with 12 bases sitting between them. CDR3 nucleotide sequence: TGTGCCAGCAGCCCCGGGCGATATAACACTGAAGCTTTCTTT. Translating gives CASSPGRYNTEAFF.

This clonotype appeared many times. The chain carries TRBV5-1 and TRBJ1-3; 8 bases align to TRBD1. CDR1 is SGHRS and CDR2 is YFSETQ in the germline V gene. V dropped 3 bases and J dropped 2; count of bases not matched to a gene: 4. CDR3 length: 15 residues. The CDR3 here is CASSSQTGAGNTIYF. CDR3 coding DNA: TGCGCCAGCAGCTCCCAGACAGGGGCTGGAAACACCATATATTTT.

This clonotype has at least ten counts. The rearrangement uses TRBV2 and TRBJ2-7; D might be TRBD1 (5 bases). This CDR3 is built from 15 residues. Germline CDR1 and CDR2: SNHLY and FYNNEI. Trimming removed 4 bases at V and 5 bases at J, with 18 bases between. The CDR3: CASSGNLDGAHEQYF. CDR3 DNA: TGTGCCAGCAGTGGGAACCTCGATGGGGCCCACGAGCAGTACTTC.

This clonotype appeared many times. This rearrangement joins TRBV20-1 to TRBJ1-5; 7 bases match TRBD1. Unmatched junction bases numbered 7, after V lost 1 base and J lost 4 bases. Germline-derived CDR1 and CDR2 are DFQATT and SNEGSKA (reference sequence). This CDR3 has 15 residues. This CDR3 is CSARVRRGVNQPQHF. The CDR3 coding sequence is TGCAGTGCTAGAGTGCGCAGGGGGGTTAATCAGCCCCAGCATTTT.

V and J are TRBV20-1 and TRBJ2-5; 12 positions agree with TRBD2. The CDR3 spans 16 residues. CDR1 is DFQATT and CDR2 is SNEGSKA in the germline V gene (reference sequence). The ends lost 0 bases at V and 4 bases at J; junction bases unmatched: 6. CDR3 sequence reads: CSARDLRLAGVETQYF. CDR3 sequence (DNA): TGCAGTGCTAGAGATCTACGACTAGCGGGAGTAGAGACCCAGTACTTC.

This clonotype was seen ten or more times. The V gene is TRBV11-1, the J gene TRBJ2-1, with D possibly TRBD2 on 5 matching bases. Germline CDR1 reads SGHAT; CDR2 reads FQDESV (reference sequence). The V end lost 3 bases, the J end lost 1 base, and 10 bases lay between the germline ends. The length of the CDR3 is 15 residues. CDR3 DNA sequence: TGTGCCAGCAGCTTGGAGGATGGATCCTACAATGAGCAGTTCTTC. Translation: CASSLEDGSYNEQFF.